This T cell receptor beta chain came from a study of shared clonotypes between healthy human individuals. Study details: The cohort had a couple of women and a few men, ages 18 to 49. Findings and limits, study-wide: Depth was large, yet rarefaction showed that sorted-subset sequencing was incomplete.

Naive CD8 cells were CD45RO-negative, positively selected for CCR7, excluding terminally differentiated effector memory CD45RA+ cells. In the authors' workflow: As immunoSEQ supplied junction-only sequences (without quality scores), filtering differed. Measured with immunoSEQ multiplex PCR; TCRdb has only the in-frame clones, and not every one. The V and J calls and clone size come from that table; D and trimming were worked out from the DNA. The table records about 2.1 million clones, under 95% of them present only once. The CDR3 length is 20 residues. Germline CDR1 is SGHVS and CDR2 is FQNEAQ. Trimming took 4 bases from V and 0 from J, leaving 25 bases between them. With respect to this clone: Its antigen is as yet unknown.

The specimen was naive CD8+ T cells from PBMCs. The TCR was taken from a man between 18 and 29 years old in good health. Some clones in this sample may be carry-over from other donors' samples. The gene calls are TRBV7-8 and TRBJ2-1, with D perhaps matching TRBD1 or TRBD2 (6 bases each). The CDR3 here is CASSSPPGTEGVSSYNEQFF. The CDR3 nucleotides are TGTGCCAGCAGCTCACCTCCCGGGACTGAGGGGGTTAGCTCCTACAATGAGCAGTTCTTC.